This T cell receptor beta chain was sequenced in a study of human T cells and chemical hapten exposure. MiXCR was run by TCRdb on the RACE reads, yielding one entry per CDR3 protein. The repertoire consists of more than 300,000 distinct CDR3 sequences, with 4.5% to 5.5% occurring once and the leading ten covering roughly 2.6%. Time point of the sample: pre-sensitization, week 0. Treatment of the sample: therapeutic diphenylcyclopropenone sensitization with weekly scalp DPC. Total RNA extraction was carried out from unfractionated whole blood. This clonotype was counted at least ten times. CDR1 and CDR2 (germline): ENHRY, SYGVKD. V lost 6 bases and J lost 3, with 15 bases in between. This CDR3 spans 15 amino acids.

The clonotype originates from a woman aged 45-65 years with alopecia areata. Some clones in this sample may be carry-over from other donors' samples. Sequenced here: whole blood, sampled in connection with sensitization to the hapten diphenylcyclopropenone (DPC). J is TRBJ2-1 and V is TRBV10-3; a weak D match, TRBD2 (6 bases). The CDR3 sequence is CAISVAATDYNEQFF. CDR3 DNA sequence: TGTGCCATCAGCGTAGCGGCCACCGACTACAATGAGCAGTTCTTC.